The entry below gives a single T cell receptor (beta chain) sequence along with its context. PCR employed 60 Vbeta and 13 Jbeta primers. Sequencing used immunoSEQ multiplex PCR; TCRdb keeps in-frame clones, though not all of them. Among about 120,000 clones listed, about 59% were seen once. This entry comes from a study of cytomegalovirus exposure and HLA in healthy donors. Germline CDR1 SGHAT, CDR2 FQNNGV. V shed 1 base and J shed 2 bases, with 8 bases lying between them. The CDR3 covers 14 residues. V is TRBV11-2 and J is TRBJ1-1, with unresolved D. This receptor was obtained from a woman aged 40 to 50 in good health and CMV-seropositive. The sample taken for sequencing was PBMCs. The CDR3 DNA reads as TGTGCCAGCAGCTTAGTTGGAGGTAACACTGAAGCTTTCTTT. Translation gives CASSLVGGNTEAFF.